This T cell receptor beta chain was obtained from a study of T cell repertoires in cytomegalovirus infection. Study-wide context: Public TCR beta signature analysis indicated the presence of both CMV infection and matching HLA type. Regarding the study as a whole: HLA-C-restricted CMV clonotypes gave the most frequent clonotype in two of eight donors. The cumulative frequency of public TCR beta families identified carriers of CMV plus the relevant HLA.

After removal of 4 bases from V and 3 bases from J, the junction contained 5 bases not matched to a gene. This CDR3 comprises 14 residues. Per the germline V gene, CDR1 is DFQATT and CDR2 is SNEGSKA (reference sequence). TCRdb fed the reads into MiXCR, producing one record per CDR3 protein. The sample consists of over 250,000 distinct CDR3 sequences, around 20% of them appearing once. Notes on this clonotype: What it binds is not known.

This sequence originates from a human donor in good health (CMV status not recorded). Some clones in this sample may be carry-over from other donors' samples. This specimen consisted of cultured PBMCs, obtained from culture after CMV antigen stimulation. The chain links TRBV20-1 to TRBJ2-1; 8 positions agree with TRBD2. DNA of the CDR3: TGCAGTGCTACGGGGACTAGAGGCTACAATGAGCAGTTCTTC. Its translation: CSATGTRGYNEQFF.